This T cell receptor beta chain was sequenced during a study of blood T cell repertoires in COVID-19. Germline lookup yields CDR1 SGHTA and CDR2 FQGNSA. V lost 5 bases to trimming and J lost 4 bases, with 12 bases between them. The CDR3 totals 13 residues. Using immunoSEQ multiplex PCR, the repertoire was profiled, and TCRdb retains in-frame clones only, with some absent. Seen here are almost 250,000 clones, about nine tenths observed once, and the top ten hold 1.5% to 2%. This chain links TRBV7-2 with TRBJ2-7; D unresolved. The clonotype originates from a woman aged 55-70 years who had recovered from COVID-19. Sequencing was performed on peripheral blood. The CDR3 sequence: CASSPDNEYEQYF. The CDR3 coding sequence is TGTGCCAGCAGCCCAGACAACGAGTACGAGCAGTACTTC.